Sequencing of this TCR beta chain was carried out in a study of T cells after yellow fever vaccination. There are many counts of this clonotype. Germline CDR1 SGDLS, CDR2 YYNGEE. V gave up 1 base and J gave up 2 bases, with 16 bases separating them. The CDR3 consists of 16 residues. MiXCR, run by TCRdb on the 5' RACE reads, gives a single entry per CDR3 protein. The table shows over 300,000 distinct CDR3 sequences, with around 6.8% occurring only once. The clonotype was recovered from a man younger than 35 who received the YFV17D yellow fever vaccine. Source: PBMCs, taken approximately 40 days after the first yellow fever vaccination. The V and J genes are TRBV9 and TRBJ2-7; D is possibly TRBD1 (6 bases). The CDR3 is CASSVRPRDKTYEQYF. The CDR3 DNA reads TGTGCCAGCAGCGTAAGACCACGGGACAAGACCTACGAGCAGTACTTC.